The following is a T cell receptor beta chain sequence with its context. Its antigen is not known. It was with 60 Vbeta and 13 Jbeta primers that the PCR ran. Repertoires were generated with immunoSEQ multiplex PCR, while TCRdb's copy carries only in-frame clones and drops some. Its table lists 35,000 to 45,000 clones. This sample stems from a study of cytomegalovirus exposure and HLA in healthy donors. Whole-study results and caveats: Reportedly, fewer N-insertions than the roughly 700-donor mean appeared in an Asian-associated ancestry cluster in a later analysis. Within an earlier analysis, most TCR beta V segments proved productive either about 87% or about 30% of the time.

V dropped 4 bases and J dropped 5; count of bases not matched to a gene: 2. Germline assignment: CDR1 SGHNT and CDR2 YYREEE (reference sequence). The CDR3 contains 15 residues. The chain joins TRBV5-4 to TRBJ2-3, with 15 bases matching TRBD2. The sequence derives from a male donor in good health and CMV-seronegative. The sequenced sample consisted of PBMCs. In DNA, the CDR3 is TGTGCCAGCAGCGGACTAGCGGGGGGGCGAGATACGCAGTATTTT. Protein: CASSGLAGGRDTQYF.